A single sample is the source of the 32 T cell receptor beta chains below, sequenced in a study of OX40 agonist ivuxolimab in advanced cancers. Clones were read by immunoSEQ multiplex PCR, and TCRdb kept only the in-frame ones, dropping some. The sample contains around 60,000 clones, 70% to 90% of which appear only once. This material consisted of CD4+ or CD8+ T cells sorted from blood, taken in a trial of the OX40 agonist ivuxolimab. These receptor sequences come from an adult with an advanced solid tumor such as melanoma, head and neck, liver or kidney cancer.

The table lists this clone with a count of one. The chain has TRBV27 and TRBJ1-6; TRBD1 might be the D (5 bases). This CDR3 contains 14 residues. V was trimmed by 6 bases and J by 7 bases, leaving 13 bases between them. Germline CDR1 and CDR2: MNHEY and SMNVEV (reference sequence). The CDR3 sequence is CASRNTGPNSPLHF. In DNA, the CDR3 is TGTGCCAGCAGAAACACGGGGCCGAATTCACCCCTCCACTTT.

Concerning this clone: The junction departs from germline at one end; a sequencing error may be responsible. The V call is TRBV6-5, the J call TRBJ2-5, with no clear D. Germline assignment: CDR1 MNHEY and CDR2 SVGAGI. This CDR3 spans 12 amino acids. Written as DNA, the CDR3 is TGTGCCGGCAGTGGCCCCTCGGGGACCCAGTACTTC. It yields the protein CAGSGPSGTQYF.

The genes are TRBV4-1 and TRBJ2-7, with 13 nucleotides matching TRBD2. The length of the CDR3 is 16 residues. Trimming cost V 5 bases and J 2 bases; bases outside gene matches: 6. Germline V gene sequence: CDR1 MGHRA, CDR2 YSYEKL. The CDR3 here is CASSAWTSGGPYEQYF. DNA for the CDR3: TGCGCCAGCAGCGCCTGGACTAGCGGGGGACCCTACGAGCAGTACTTC.

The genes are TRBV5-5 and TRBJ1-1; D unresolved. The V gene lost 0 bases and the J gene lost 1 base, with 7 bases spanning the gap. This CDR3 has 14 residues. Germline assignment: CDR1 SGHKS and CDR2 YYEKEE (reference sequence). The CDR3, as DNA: TGTGCCAGCAGCTTGGCCGGGAGGAACACTGAAGCTTTCTTT. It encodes CASSLAGRNTEAFF.

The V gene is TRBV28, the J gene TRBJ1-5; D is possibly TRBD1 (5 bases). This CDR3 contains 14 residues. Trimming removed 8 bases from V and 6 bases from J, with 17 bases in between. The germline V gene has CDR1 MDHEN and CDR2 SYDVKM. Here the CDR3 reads CASGFSGSAQPQHF. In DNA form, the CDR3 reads TGTGCCAGCGGATTTTCAGGGAGCGCTCAGCCCCAGCATTTT.

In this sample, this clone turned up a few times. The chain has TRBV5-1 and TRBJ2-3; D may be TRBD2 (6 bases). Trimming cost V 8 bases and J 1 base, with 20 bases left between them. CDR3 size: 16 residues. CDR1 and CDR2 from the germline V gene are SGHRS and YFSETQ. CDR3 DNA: TGCGCCAGTAAATCCACTATAGCTAGCGGCACAGATACGCAGTATTTT. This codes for CASKSTIASGTDTQYF.

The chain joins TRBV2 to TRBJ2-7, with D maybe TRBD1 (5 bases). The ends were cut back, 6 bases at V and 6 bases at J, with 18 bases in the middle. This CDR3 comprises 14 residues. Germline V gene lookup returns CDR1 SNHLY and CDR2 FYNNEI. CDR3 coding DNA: TGTGCCAGCAGCGCTGGGCCCAGGGTACGCGAGCAGTACTTC. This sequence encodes CASSAGPRVREQYF.

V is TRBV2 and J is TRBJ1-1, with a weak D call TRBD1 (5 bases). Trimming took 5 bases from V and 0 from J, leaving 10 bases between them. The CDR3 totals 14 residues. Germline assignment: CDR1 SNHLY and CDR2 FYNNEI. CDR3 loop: CASSLEGLNTEAFF. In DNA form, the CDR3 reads TGTGCCAGCAGTCTGGAGGGACTGAACACTGAAGCTTTCTTT.

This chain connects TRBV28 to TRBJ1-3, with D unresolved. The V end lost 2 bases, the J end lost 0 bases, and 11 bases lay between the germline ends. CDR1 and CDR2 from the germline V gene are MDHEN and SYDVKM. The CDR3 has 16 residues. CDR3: CASSLKPVNSGNTIYF. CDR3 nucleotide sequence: TGTGCCAGCAGTTTAAAACCGGTCAACTCTGGAAACACCATATATTTT.

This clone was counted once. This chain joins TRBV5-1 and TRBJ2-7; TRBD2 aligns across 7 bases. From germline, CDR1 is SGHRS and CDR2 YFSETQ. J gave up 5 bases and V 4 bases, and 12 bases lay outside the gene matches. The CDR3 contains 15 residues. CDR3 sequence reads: CASSGGGAPRNEQYF. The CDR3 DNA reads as TGCGCCAGCAGCGGGGGAGGGGCCCCTAGGAACGAGCAGTACTTC. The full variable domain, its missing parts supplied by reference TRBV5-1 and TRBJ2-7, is KAGVTQTPRYLIKTRGQQVTLSCSPISGHRSVSWYQQTPGQGLQFLFEYFSETQRNKGNFPGRFSGRQFSNSRSEMNVSTLELGDSALYLCASSGGGAPRNEQYFGPGTRLTVT.

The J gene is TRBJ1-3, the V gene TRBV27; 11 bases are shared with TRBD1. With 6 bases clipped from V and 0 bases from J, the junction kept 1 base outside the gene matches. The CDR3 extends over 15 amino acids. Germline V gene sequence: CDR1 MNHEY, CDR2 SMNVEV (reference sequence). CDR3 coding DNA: TGTGCCAGCAGGGGGACAGGGGGCTCTGGAAACACCATATATTTT. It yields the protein CASRGTGGSGNTIYF.

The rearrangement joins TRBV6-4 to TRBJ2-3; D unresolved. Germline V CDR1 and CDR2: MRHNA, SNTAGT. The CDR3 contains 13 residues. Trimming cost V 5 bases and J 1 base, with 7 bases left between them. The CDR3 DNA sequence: TGTGCCAGCAGTTCTGAAGGCACAGATACGCAGTATTTT. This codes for CASSSEGTDTQYF.

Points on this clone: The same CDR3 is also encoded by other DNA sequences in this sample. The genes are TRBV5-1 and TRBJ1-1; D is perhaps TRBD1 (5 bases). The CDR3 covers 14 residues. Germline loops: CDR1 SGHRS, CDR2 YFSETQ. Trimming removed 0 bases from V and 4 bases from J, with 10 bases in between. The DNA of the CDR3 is TGCGCCAGCAGCTTGGCCGCGGGGGGCACTGAAGCTTTCTTT. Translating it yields CASSLAAGGTEAFF.

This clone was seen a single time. The CDR3 loop reads CASSLLVGNQPQHF. As DNA, the CDR3 is TGTGCCAGCAGCTTGTTGGTTGGCAATCAGCCCCAGCATTTT. This chain joins TRBV5-5 and TRBJ1-5; D is unresolved. Trimming shortened V by 1 base and J by 2 bases, and 7 bases separated the two germline ends. Germline CDR1 reads SGHKS; CDR2 reads YYEKEE (reference sequence). CDR3 length: 14 amino acids.

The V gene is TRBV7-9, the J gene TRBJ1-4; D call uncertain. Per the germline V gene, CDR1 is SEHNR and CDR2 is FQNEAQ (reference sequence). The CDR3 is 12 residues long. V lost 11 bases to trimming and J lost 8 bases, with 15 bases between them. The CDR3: CAVGPPGEKLFF. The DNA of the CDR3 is TGTGCCGTTGGCCCTCCCGGGGAAAAACTGTTTTTT.

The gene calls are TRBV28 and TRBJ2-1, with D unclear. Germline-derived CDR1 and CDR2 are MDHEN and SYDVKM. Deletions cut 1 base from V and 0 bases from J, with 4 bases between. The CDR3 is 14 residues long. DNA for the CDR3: TGTGCCAGCAGTTTATTAAACTCCTACAATGAGCAGTTCTTC. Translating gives CASSLLNSYNEQFF.

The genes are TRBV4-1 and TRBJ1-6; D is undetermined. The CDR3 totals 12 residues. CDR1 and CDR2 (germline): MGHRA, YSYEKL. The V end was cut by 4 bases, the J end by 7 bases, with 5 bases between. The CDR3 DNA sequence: TGCGCCAGCAGCCGTGAAAATTCACCCCTCCACTTT. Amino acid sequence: CASSRENSPLHF.

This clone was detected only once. In DNA form, the CDR3 reads TGTGCCAGCAGCTACATCGGCGGAGATACGCAGTATTTT. It yields the protein CASSYIGGDTQYF. The V call is TRBV7-3, the J call TRBJ2-3; D unresolved. The CDR3 is 13 amino acids. Deletions cut 4 bases from V and 5 bases from J, with 10 bases between. The V gene's germline CDR1 is SGHTA and CDR2 FQGTGA.

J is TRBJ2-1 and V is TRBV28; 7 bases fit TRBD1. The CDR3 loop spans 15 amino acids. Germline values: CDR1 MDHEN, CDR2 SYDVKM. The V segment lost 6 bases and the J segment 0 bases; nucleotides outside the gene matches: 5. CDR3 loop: CASRRDRDSYNEQFF. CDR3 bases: TGTGCCAGCAGGAGAGACAGGGACTCCTACAATGAGCAGTTCTTC.

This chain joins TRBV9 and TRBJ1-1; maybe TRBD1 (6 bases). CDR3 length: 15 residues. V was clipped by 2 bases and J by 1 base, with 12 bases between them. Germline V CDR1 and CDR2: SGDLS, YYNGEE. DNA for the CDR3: TGTGCCAGCAGCGTCAGACAGGCGGGGAACACTGAAGCTTTCTTT. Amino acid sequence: CASSVRQAGNTEAFF.

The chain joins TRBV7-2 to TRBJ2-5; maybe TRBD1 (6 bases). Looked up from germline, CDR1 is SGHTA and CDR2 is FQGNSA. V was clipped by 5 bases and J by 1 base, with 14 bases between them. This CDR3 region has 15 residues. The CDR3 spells CASSPGTTIQETQYF. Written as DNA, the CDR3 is TGTGCCAGCAGCCCGGGGACAACTATCCAAGAGACCCAGTACTTC.

Here the CDR3 reads CASRPGGSGANVLTF. The CDR3 DNA follows: TGTGCCAGCAGACCGGGGGGTTCTGGGGCCAACGTCCTGACTTTC. V is TRBV5-4 and J is TRBJ2-6; 7 nucleotides match TRBD2. Unmatched junction bases numbered 3, after V lost 5 bases and J lost 1 base. The CDR3 runs to 15 residues. Germline lookup yields CDR1 SGHNT and CDR2 YYREEE (reference sequence).

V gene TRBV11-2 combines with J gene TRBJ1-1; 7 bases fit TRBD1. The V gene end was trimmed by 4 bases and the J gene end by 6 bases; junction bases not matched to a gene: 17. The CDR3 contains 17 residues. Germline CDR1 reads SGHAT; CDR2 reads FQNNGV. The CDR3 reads CASSSYYRQGRGSEAFF. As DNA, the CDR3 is TGTGCCAGCAGCTCGTACTACCGACAGGGCCGAGGGTCTGAAGCTTTCTTT.

The CDR3 reads CASSGTGLYGYTF. Here the CDR3 DNA reads TGTGCCAGCAGTGGGACAGGCCTCTATGGCTACACCTTC. The V gene is TRBV6-1, the J gene TRBJ1-2; 7 positions agree with TRBD1. The CDR3 runs to 13 residues. Germline CDR1 is MNHNS and CDR2 is SASEGT. The V and J ends lost 4 bases and 4 bases, in that order; junction bases with no gene match: 3.

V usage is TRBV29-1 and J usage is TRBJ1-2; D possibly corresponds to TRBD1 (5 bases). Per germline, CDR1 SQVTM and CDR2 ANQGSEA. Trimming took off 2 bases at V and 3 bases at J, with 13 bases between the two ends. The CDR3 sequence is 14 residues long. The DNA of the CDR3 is TGCAGCGTTGAATTTACAGGTCTGGACTATGGCTACACCTTC. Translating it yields CSVEFTGLDYGYTF.

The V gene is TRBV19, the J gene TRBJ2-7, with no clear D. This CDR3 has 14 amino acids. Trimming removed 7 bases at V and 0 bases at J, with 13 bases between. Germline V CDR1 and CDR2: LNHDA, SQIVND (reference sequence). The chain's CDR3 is CASMSTLSSYEQYF. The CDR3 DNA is TGTGCCAGTATGAGTACGCTGAGCTCCTACGAGCAGTACTTC. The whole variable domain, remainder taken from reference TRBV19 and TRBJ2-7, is DGGITQSPKYLFRKEGQNVTLSCEQNLNHDAMYWYRQDPGQGLRLIYYSQIVNDFQKGDIAEGYSVSREKKESFPLTVTSAQKNPTAFYLCASMSTLSSYEQYFGPGTRLTVT.

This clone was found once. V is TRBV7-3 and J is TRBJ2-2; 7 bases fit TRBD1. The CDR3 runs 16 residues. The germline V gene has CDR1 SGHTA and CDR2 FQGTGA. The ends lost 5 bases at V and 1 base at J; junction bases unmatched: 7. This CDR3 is CASSPPDRRNTGELFF. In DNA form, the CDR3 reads TGTGCCAGCAGCCCCCCGGACAGGAGGAACACCGGGGAGCTGTTTTTT.

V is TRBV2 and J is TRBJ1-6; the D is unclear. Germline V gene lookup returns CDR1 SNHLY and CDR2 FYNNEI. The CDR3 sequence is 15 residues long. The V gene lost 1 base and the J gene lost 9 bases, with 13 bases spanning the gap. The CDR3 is CASSEVKGLSSPLHF. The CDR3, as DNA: TGTGCCAGCAGTGAAGTCAAGGGTCTGAGTTCACCCCTCCACTTT. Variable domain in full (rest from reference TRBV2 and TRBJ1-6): EPEVTQTPSHQVTQMGQEVILRCVPISNHLYFYWYRQILGQKVEFLVSFYNNEISEKSEIFDDQFSVERPDGSNFTLKIRSTKLEDSAMYFCASSEVKGLSSPLHFGNGTRLTVT.

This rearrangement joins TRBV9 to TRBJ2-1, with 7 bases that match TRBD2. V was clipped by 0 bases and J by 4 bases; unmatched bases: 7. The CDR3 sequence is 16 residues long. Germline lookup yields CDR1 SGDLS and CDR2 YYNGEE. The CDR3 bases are TGTGCCAGCAGCGTAGGGGAACGGGGGGATTACAATGAGCAGTTCTTC. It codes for CASSVGERGDYNEQFF.

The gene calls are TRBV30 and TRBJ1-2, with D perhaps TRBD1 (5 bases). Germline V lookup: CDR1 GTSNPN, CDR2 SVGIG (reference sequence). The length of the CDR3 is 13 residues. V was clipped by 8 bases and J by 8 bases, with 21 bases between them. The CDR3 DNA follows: TGTGCCCTGGAGCCAAAAGGGGTGGGGGGCTACACCTTC. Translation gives CALEPKGVGGYTF.

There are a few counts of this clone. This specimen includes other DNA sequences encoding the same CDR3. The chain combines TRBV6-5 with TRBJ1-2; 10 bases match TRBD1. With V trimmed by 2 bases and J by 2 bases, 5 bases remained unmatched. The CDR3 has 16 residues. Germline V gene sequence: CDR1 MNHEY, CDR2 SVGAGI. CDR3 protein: CASSYIRTGGNYGYTF. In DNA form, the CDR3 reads TGTGCCAGCAGTTACATCCGGACAGGGGGGAACTATGGCTACACCTTC.

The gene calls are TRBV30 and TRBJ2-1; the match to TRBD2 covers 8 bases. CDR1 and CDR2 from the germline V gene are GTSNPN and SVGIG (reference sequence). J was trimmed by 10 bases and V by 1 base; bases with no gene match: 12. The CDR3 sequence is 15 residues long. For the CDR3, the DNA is TGTGCCTGGAGTGGGGAAGGGACTAGAAGGTACGAGCAGTTCTTC. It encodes CAWSGEGTRRYEQFF.